This TCR beta chain was identified during a study of sequential checkpoint blockade in melanoma. Study-wide context: Matched biopsies came pretreatment and at week 13 for 20 to 25 patients.

With V trimmed by 7 bases and J by 3 bases, 8 bases remained unmatched. Germline values: CDR1 MDHEN, CDR2 SYDVKM. This CDR3 region has 14 residues. Worth noting for this clone: Its antigen remains unidentified.

Study outcomes and limitations: Response in arm A was associated with pretreatment TIL clonality.

Libraries were prepared by immunoSEQ multiplex PCR; TCRdb keeps only in-frame clonotypes and omits some of them. The sample gives 7,500 to 8,500 clones, roughly a quarter of which show up once; over 4.5% is in the top ten. Treatment reported: randomized to nivolumab then ipilimumab (arm A) or the reverse (arm B). The TCR originated in a human donor with melanoma. The chain has TRBV28 and TRBJ2-7; TRBD1 aligns across 8 bases. Sample: tumor tissue (inferred from file names), taken from a patient given nivolumab and ipilimumab in sequence. The CDR3 sequence is CASNSQGAGYEQYF. In DNA, the CDR3 is TGTGCCAGCAACTCTCAGGGGGCGGGCTACGAGCAGTACTTC.